The present T cell receptor beta chain was sequenced within a study of T cells in Graves' hyperthyroidism and ophthalmopathy. The CDR3 length is 14 residues. V shed 3 bases and J shed 3 bases, with 8 bases lying between them. Germline V gene sequence: CDR1 ENHRY, CDR2 SYGVKD. Study-level findings and limits: Most clonotypes that expanded in the thyroid above 0.001 also showed up in blood.

Hyperthyroidism patients were newly diagnosed, had disease duration under 2 months, and were aged 18 to 65 years. In making diagnoses, clinical symptoms, serum thyroxine and TRAb, thyroid ultrasound and orbital computed tomography were all used. Extraction of PBMCs used roughly 9.3 ml of fresh peripheral blood. Template material for amplifying TCR beta CDR3 regions consisted of RNA transcripts. Researchers ran a first-round RT-PCR on the TCR CDR3 using the HTBI primer set. Via MiXCR, TCRdb re-called the multiplex PCR reads, giving one row per CDR3 protein. The sample yields approximately 610,000 distinct CDR3 sequences, over 15% seen once. On this clonotype: What it recognizes is unknown.

The TCR originated in a woman aged 18-35 years with Graves' hyperthyroidism. Sequencing was done on a sample of blood. J is TRBJ2-2 and V is TRBV10-3; D is unresolved. CDR3 amino acids: CAISDSAHTGELFF. CDR3 in DNA: TGTGCCATCAGTGACTCAGCGCACACCGGGGAGCTGTTTTTT.